The clone carrying this T cell receptor (beta chain) has only a few counts. Its specificity is unknown. Germline loops: CDR1 SGHAT, CDR2 FQNNGV. The CDR3 covers 17 residues. Trimming took off 1 base at V and 1 base at J, with 16 bases between the two ends. TCRdb re-derived calls from the reads in MiXCR, one entry per CDR3 protein. Here the sample spans about 460,000 distinct CDR3 sequences, over 9% being singletons. The record originates from a study of T cell repertoires in cytomegalovirus infection. Study-wide background: TCR beta signatures that were public indicated CMV infection and matching HLA type.

Findings and caveats of the study: Identification of carriers of CMV plus the relevant HLA was achieved through cumulative public TCR beta family frequency. HLA-C-restricted CMV clonotypes gave the most frequent clonotype in two of eight donors.

Sequencing input: PBMCs. The chain joins TRBV11-2 to TRBJ1-1; no firm D call. This receptor was obtained from a human donor in good health (CMV status not recorded). Some clones in this sample may be carry-over from other donors' samples. CDR3 coding DNA: TGTGCCAGCAGCTTAGGGGTTTACGACGCCGCGAACACTGAAGCTTTCTTT. Its protein product is CASSLGVYDAANTEAFF. Full variable domain (outside the CDR3, taken from reference TRBV11-2 and TRBJ1-1): EAGVAQSPRYKIIEKRQSVAFWCNPISGHATLYWYQQILGQGPKLLIQFQNNGVVDDSQLPKDRFSAERLKGVDSTLKIQPAKLEDSAVYLCASSLGVYDAANTEAFFGQGTRLTVV.